This T cell receptor beta chain was retrieved from a study of radiotherapy plus CTLA-4 blockade in lung cancer. Study overall: Of the patients, roughly 20% showed objective responses and around 32% attained disease control. Regarding the study as a whole: Early blood T cell clone dynamics, with interferon-beta, were reported to best predict response. Radiotherapy plus ipilimumab was followed by expansion in blood of tumor-derived TCR clones.

TCRdb's table, derived via immunoSEQ multiplex PCR, lists solely in-frame clones and lacks some. The data hold tens of thousands of clones, with more than 60% observed a single time. Germline values: CDR1 MNHEY, CDR2 SVGAGI. This CDR3 has 15 residues. Trimming pared 5 bases from V and 0 bases from J, leaving 13 bases between. CTLA-4 blockade with ipilimumab, together with focal radiation, was given to patients with chemo-refractory metastatic non-small-cell lung cancer. On this clone itself: Its target is unknown.

This sample comprised peripheral blood, obtained from a patient treated with radiotherapy plus ipilimumab. This TCR was sampled from a human donor with non-small cell lung cancer who had a partial response to radiotherapy plus ipilimumab. The V and J genes are TRBV6-5 and TRBJ1-1, with a possible D match to TRBD1 (5 bases). As DNA, the CDR3 is TGTGCCAGCAGTCCCCGGAGGGGTATGAACACTGAAGCTTTCTTT. Its translation is CASSPRRGMNTEAFF.